These 21 T cell receptor beta chains originate from one sample sequenced in a study of glioma-infiltrating T cells. The iRepertoire nested amplicon-rescue multiplex PCR amplified TCR alpha and beta CDR3s from RNA. Each CDR3 protein is one row after TCRdb ran MiXCR on the multiplex PCR reads. The table shows 300,000 to 400,000 distinct CDR3 sequences, with 35% to 45% occurring only once. The sample was glioma tissue, nonneoplastic brain tissue, or PBMCs (not recorded which). The receptors derive from a human donor with low-grade glioma or glioblastoma, undergoing nonglioma brain surgery, or in good health (not recorded which).

This clonotype was observed a handful of times. The chain links TRBV7-9 to TRBJ1-6, with TRBD1 identical over 10 bases. CDR1 SEHNR and CDR2 FQNEAQ come from the germline V gene (reference sequence). The junction had 4 bases not matched to a gene; V was cut back by 5 bases and J by 9 bases. The CDR3 consists of 14 residues. The CDR3 DNA is TGTGCCAGCAGCCGGGACAGGGGCTCTTCACCCCTCCACTTT. Its protein is CASSRDRGSSPLHF.

The chain couples TRBV12-3 or TRBV12-4 to TRBJ2-7, with 8 bases lining up with TRBD1. The ends lost 2 bases at V and 6 bases at J; junction bases unmatched: 9. This CDR3 comprises 15 residues. The CDR3 DNA sequence: TGTGCCAGCAGTTTAACCAGGACAGGGATTAGCGAGCAGTACTTC. It codes for CASSLTRTGISEQYF.

The genes are TRBV7-3 and TRBJ2-1, with TRBD2 as a possible D gene (5 bases). The CDR3 consists of 15 residues. V lost 0 bases and J 6 bases, leaving 12 bases between the germline ends. The germline V gene encodes CDR1 SGHTA and CDR2 FQGTGA. CDR3 loop: CASSLTYLGGNEQFF. The CDR3 nucleotides are TGTGCCAGCAGCTTAACTTATTTAGGAGGCAATGAGCAGTTCTTC.

Worth noting for this clonotype: A read error is possible here, since a much larger clone lies one base away. This chain links TRBV6-5 with TRBJ2-1; D gene uncertain. The CDR3 sequence is 15 residues long. Germline V gene lookup returns CDR1 MNHEY and CDR2 SVGAGI. The CDR3 spells CASSYSIRPYNEKFF. The CDR3 coding sequence is TGTGCCAGCAGTTACTCGATTCGTCCCTACAATGAGAAGTTCTTC.

With regard to this clonotype: This may arise from a read error, as a much more abundant clone is one base away. This chain links TRBV6-5 with TRBJ2-3; D possibly corresponds to TRBD2 (5 bases). Trimming pared 8 bases from V and 2 bases from J, leaving 14 bases between. Germline V gene data show CDR1 as MNHEY and CDR2 as SVGAGI. CDR3 length: 14 residues. The CDR3: CASGPTGLTDTQYF. DNA for the CDR3: TGTGCCAGCGGTCCGACTGGACTCACAGATACGCAGTATTTT.

V and J are TRBV27 and TRBJ2-3; 11 nucleotides line up with TRBD1. There are 15 residues in the CDR3. Losses at the gene ends were 4 bases for V and 4 bases for J; bases not matched to a gene: 4. CDR1 MNHEY and CDR2 SMNVEV come from the germline V gene (reference sequence). The CDR3 bases are TGTGCCAGCAGTTCCCCGGGACAGGGGGCAGATACGCAGTATTTT. Its protein is CASSSPGQGADTQYF.

This clonotype was detected many times. V usage is TRBV27 and J usage is TRBJ2-1, with D tentatively TRBD2 (5 bases). This CDR3 spans 14 amino acids. CDR1 and CDR2 (germline): MNHEY, SMNVEV (reference sequence). V lost 6 bases, J lost 1 base, and 10 bases lay in between. The CDR3 protein is CASSVALSYNEQFF. The DNA of the CDR3 is TGTGCCAGCAGCGTAGCGCTATCCTACAATGAGCAGTTCTTC.

The rearrangement joins TRBV25-1 to TRBJ2-5; 8 positions match TRBD2. Germline assignment: CDR1 MGHDK and CDR2 SYGVNS. CDR3 length: 17 residues. V trimming: 0 bases; J trimming: 5 bases; junction bases outside the gene matches: 11. In DNA form, the CDR3 reads TGTGCCAGCAGTGAATATACGGGCGCGGGGGGCTGGGAGACCCAGTACTTC. Its translation is CASSEYTGAGGWETQYF.

This clonotype has just a few counts. The chain employs TRBV4-1 and TRBJ2-1; 9 bases align to TRBD2. The CDR3 contains 15 residues. V lost 1 base and J lost 7; bases outside the gene matches: 5. In germline, CDR1 is MGHRA, CDR2 YSYEKL. Here the CDR3 DNA reads TGCGCCAGCAGCCAAGGGCTAGCGGGGCAGAATGAGCAGTTCTTC. Its protein is CASSQGLAGQNEQFF.

This clonotype was observed many times. The chain links TRBV6-1 to TRBJ1-1; unclear D gene. Germline V gene sequence: CDR1 MNHNS, CDR2 SASEGT. The CDR3 contains 12 residues. V lost 10 bases and J lost 7, with 16 bases in between. The CDR3, as DNA: TGTGCCATTAACCGGGGTGGAGGTGAAGCTTTCTTT. It translates to CAINRGGGEAFF.

The gene calls are TRBV2 and TRBJ1-1; D not resolved. V was trimmed by 3 bases and J by 0 bases, leaving 17 bases between them. This CDR3 region has 17 residues. The germline V gene encodes CDR1 SNHLY and CDR2 FYNNEI. Here the CDR3 reads CASSDLCTVELNTEAFF. In nucleotides, the CDR3 is TGTGCCAGCAGTGATCTCTGTACAGTTGAGCTGAACACTGAAGCTTTCTTT.

This clonotype was picked up many times. The chain couples TRBV20-1 to TRBJ2-3, with D uncertain. Germline lookup yields CDR1 DFQATT and CDR2 SNEGSKA (reference sequence). This CDR3 is built from 15 residues. Trimming left V 1 base short and J 7 bases short, with 18 bases between. DNA for the CDR3: TGCAGTGCTAGAGCGGGCAGTATGGTTACTCATACGCAGTATTTT. Amino acid sequence: CSARAGSMVTHTQYF.

Of note for this clonotype: The conserved phenylalanine or tryptophan normally closing the CDR3 is absent here, so this likely arose from a read error. The chain is built from TRBV6-1 and TRBJ1-5; D call uncertain. This CDR3 is built from 11 residues. Germline lookup yields CDR1 MNHNS and CDR2 SASEGT. CDR3 sequence (DNA): TGTGCCAGCCAGTCCAATCATCCCCAGCATTAT. Its protein product is CASQSNHPQHY.

Points on this clonotype: With a much larger clone just one base away, this may be a read error. The chain joins TRBV28 to TRBJ1-2; D unclear. The ends were cut back, 6 bases at V and 0 bases at J, with 14 bases in the middle. The CDR3 sequence is 15 residues long. Germline V gene data show CDR1 as MDHEN and CDR2 as SYDVKM. The chain's CDR3 is CASSPTRLANYGYTF. The CDR3 DNA sequence: TGTGCCAGCAGCCCTACCAGGCTTGCTAACTATGGCTACACCTTC.

This rearrangement joins TRBV29-1 to TRBJ1-3, with a tentative D call TRBD1 (6 bases). Germline V lookup: CDR1 SQVTM, CDR2 ANQGSEA. Trimming took 6 bases from V and 4 from J, leaving 16 bases between them. CDR3 length equals 14 residues. DNA of the CDR3: TGCAGCGTAAACCCCAGGGGCCCAGGAAACACCATATATTTT. Its translation is CSVNPRGPGNTIYF.

In the case of this clonotype: A much more abundant neighbour one base away suggests this may be a read error. The CDR3 sequence: CASSSKTSGAGETQYF. CDR3 nucleotide sequence: TGTGCCAGCAGTTCTAAGACTAGCGGGGCGGGGGAGACCCAGTACTTC. The rearrangement joins TRBV27 to TRBJ2-5, with 11 bases aligning to TRBD2. CDR3 size: 16 residues. Germline CDR1 and CDR2: MNHEY and SMNVEV (reference sequence). J was trimmed by 5 bases and V by 4 bases; bases with no gene match: 9.

This clonotype was seen a single time. The chain has TRBV5-1 and TRBJ2-1, with 8 positions matching TRBD1. V gave up 0 bases and J gave up 0 bases; unmatched junction bases: 2. In germline, CDR1 is SGHRS, CDR2 YFSETQ. This CDR3 comprises 16 residues. The CDR3 region is CASSLDRGDSYNEQFF. The CDR3 DNA reads TGCGCCAGCAGCTTGGACAGGGGGGACTCCTACAATGAGCAGTTCTTC.

To note about this clonotype: This sequence may be a read error, since a much larger clone differs from it by one base. J is TRBJ1-5 and V is TRBV20-1, with a possible D match to TRBD1 (6 bases). Germline CDR1 and CDR2: DFQATT and SNEGSKA (reference sequence). The CDR3 consists of 14 residues. With 3 bases removed from V and 8 bases from J, the gap between germline ends came to 17 bases. CDR3 region: CSASHRGFYKPQHF. DNA of the CDR3: TGCAGTGCTAGTCATAGGGGGTTTTATAAGCCCCAGCATTTT.

This chain joins TRBV7-9 and TRBJ1-1; no definite D call. The V and J ends lost 3 bases and 6 bases respectively, with 8 bases between them. CDR1 and CDR2 (germline): SEHNR, FQNEAQ (reference sequence). This CDR3 comprises 12 residues. CDR3 protein: CASSLETSEAFF. The DNA of the CDR3 is TGTGCCAGCAGCTTGGAGACCTCTGAAGCTTTCTTT.

About this clonotype itself: A much larger clone differs from this one at a single base, so this may be a read error. This chain joins TRBV28 and TRBJ2-5; D is tentatively TRBD1 or TRBD2 (5 bases each). V gave up 5 bases and J gave up 11 bases, with 24 bases separating them. The CDR3 sequence is 15 residues long. Germline CDR1 MDHEN, CDR2 SYDVKM. The CDR3 sequence is CASSTGTLGSNEQYF. In DNA, the CDR3 is TGTGCCAGCAGTACCGGGACCCTGGGTTCGAATGAGCAGTACTTC.

The chain has TRBV11-2 and TRBJ2-3, with TRBD2 matching 8 bases. The CDR3 spans 15 residues. Germline lookup yields CDR1 SGHAT and CDR2 FQNNGV. With V trimmed by 0 bases and J by 4 bases, 3 bases remained unmatched. Here the CDR3 DNA reads TGTGCCAGCAGCTTAGATGGGACTAGGTCAGATACGCAGTATTTT. Amino acid sequence: CASSLDGTRSDTQYF.